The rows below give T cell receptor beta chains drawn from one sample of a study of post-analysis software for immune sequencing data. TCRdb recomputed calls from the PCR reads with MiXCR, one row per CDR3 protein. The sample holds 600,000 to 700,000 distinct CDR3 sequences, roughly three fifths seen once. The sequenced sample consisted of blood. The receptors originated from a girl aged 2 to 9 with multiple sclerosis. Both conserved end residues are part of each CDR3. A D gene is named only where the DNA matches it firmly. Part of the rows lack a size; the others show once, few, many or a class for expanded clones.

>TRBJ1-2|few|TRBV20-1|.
CSANEVNYGYTF
TGCAGTGCTAATGAGGTTAACTATGGCTACACCTTC
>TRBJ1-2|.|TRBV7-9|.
CASSSDGKTSNYGYTF
TGTGCCAGCAGTTCCGACGGGAAAACCTCTAACTATGGCTACACCTTC
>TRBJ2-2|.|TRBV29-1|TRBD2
CSVRSGVNTGELFF
TGCAGCGTCCGTAGCGGGGTGAACACCGGGGAGCTGTTTTTT
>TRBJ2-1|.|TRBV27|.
CASSLTAWSSYNEQFF
TGTGCCAGCAGTTTAACGGCATGGAGCTCCTACAATGAGCAGTTCTTC
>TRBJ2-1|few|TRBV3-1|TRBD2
CASSSPGAGDYNEQFF
TGTGCCAGCAGCTCCCCTGGAGCGGGGGACTACAATGAGCAGTTCTTC
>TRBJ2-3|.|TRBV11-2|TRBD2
CASSLIGGGTDTQYF
TGTGCCAGCAGCTTGATTGGCGGGGGAACAGATACGCAGTATTTT
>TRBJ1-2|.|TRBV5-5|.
CASSWDAGRGSYTF
TGTGCCAGCAGCTGGGACGCGGGCCGGGGGAGCTACACCTTC
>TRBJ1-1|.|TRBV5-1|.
CASSLGGLGTEAFF
TGCGCCAGCAGCTTGGGGGGGCTTGGCACTGAAGCTTTCTTT
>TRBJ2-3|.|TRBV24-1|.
CATSDPSLDTFTDTQYF
TGTGCCACCAGTGATCCCTCACTCGATACTTTCACAGATACGCAGTATTTT
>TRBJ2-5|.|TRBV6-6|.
CASYQGGIQETQYF
TGTGCCAGCTACCAAGGGGGGATACAAGAGACCCAGTACTTC
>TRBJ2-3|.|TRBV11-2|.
CASSLDIPQIGDTQYF
TGTGCCAGCAGCTTAGATATCCCCCAAATAGGGGATACGCAGTATTTT
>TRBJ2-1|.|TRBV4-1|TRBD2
CASSRLAGASYNEQFF
TGCGCCAGCAGCCGGTTAGCGGGAGCTTCCTACAATGAGCAGTTCTTC
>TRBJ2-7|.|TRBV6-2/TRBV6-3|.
CASTSGDGSYEQYF
TGTGCCAGCACCTCAGGGGATGGCTCCTACGAGCAGTACTTC
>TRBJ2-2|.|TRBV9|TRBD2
CASSPLAGVPGELFF
TGTGCCAGCAGCCCACTAGCGGGAGTCCCCGGGGAGCTGTTTTTT
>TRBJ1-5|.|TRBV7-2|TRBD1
CASSLDGTANQPQHF
TGTGCCAGCAGCTTAGATGGGACAGCTAATCAGCCCCAGCATTTT
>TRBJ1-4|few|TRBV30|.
CAWSVQSNEKLFF
TGTGCCTGGAGTGTACAGAGCAATGAAAAACTGTTTTTT
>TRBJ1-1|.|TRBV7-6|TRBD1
CASSLATGTEAFF
TGTGCCAGCAGCTTAGCGACAGGGACTGAAGCTTTCTTT
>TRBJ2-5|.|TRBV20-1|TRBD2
CSASKETGTSGLGETQYF
TGCAGTGCTAGTAAGGAGACCGGGACTAGCGGCTTAGGAGAGACCCAGTACTTC
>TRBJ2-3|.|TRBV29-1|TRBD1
CSVDDRGRSADTQYF
TGCAGCGTTGATGACAGGGGGCGATCGGCAGATACGCAGTATTTT
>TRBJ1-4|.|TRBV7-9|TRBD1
CASSSTGFATNEKLFF
TGTGCCAGCAGCTCGACAGGGTTTGCAACTAATGAAAAACTGTTTTTT
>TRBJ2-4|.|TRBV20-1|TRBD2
CSARDEREVDREQYF
TGCAGTGCTAGAGATGAGCGGGAGGTCGATAGGGAGCAGTACTTC
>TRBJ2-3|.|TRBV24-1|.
CATSRGGGNPNTDTQYF
TGTGCCACCTCGCGGGGTGGGGGTAACCCGAACACAGATACGCAGTATTTT
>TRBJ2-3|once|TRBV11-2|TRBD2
CASSPRGGEVTQYF
TGTGCCAGCAGCCCACGGGGAGGGGAAGTCACGCAGTATTTT
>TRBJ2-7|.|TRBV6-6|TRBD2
CASSPREQYEQYF
TGTGCCAGCAGCCCGCGGGAGCAGTACGAGCAGTACTTC
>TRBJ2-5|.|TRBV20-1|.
CSARDLAGQETQYF
TGCAGTGCTAGAGATCTGGCGGGGCAAGAGACCCAGTACTTC
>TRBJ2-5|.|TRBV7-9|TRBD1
CASSSGTGGYF
TGTGCCAGCAGCTCGGGGACAGGGGGGTACTTC
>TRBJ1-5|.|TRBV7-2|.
CASSPSWTLHGNQPQHF
TGTGCCAGCAGCCCGTCTTGGACCCTCCACGGGAATCAGCCCCAGCATTTT
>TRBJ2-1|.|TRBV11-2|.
CATGAGEQFF
TGTGCCACGGGGGCGGGAGAGCAGTTCTTC
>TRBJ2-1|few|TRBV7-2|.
CASSLAGDQEQFF
TGTGCCAGCAGCTTAGCCGGGGACCAGGAGCAGTTCTTC
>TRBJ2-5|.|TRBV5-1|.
CASSPFPGTETQYF
TGCGCCAGCAGCCCCTTCCCGGGCACGGAGACCCAGTACTTC